These 8 T cell receptor beta chains were all obtained from the same sample, sequenced in a study of T cell responses to AZD1222 COVID-19 vaccine. Assay used: immunoSEQ multiplex PCR; TCRdb lists only in-frame clones, some missing. The sample records around 160,000 clones, approximately 85% being singletons. The source material was peripheral blood, sampled on day 0 of MenACWY control vaccination. The receptors derive from an adult in good health.

This clone appeared a few times. The rearrangement links TRBV28 to TRBJ1-6, with D possibly TRBD1 on 5 matching bases. CDR1 MDHEN and CDR2 SYDVKM come from the germline V gene. The CDR3 has 14 residues. V shed 6 bases and J shed 5 bases, with 11 bases lying between them. The CDR3 nucleotides read TGTGCCAGCAGGGGGCAGGGAGATAATTCACCCCTCCACTTT. It encodes CASRGQGDNSPLHF.

The V call is TRBV19, the J call TRBJ1-6, with TRBD1 as a possible D gene (5 bases). CDR1 is LNHDA and CDR2 is SQIVND in the germline V gene (reference sequence). This CDR3 has 12 residues. Written as DNA, the CDR3 is TGTGCAACCGGACATGGCAATTCACCCCTCCACTTT. Translated, it gives CATGHGNSPLHF.

The genes are TRBV2 and TRBJ1-2; D call uncertain. V lost 4 bases, J lost 8 bases, and 8 bases lay in between. The CDR3 has 11 residues. Germline V gene lookup returns CDR1 SNHLY and CDR2 FYNNEI. The CDR3 spells CASSGPVGYTF. CDR3 nucleotides: TGTGCCAGCAGTGGTCCAGTCGGCTACACCTTC.

The chain is built from TRBV5-1 and TRBJ2-5, with unresolved D. The germline gives CDR1 SGHRS, CDR2 YFSETQ. This CDR3 contains 12 residues. V lost 4 bases and J 7 bases, leaving 11 bases between the germline ends. The DNA for the CDR3 is TGCGCCAGCAGCCCCGATGTGGGGACCCAGTACTTC. Protein product: CASSPDVGTQYF.

J is TRBJ2-7 and V is TRBV4-2, with D perhaps matching TRBD2 (5 bases). Trimming took 0 bases from V and 0 from J, leaving 9 bases between them. The V gene's germline CDR1 is LGHNA and CDR2 YNFKEQ. The CDR3 runs to 15 residues. The CDR3, as DNA: TGTGCCAGCAGCCAAGAGGGCGGGCCCTCCTACGAGCAGTACTTC. Translated, it gives CASSQEGGPSYEQYF.

The chain is built from TRBV6-4 and TRBJ2-7; TRBD2 is a possible D gene (6 bases). The length of the CDR3 is 14 residues. Trimming took 4 bases from V and 5 from J, leaving 15 bases between them. Germline V gene sequence: CDR1 MRHNA, CDR2 SNTAGT. The CDR3 coding sequence is TGTGCCAGCAGTGCCGGACGGGAGAGAGACGAGCAGTACGTC. Protein sequence: CASSAGRERDEQYV.

This CDR3 is CASSVGPGTGAGYTF. In DNA form, the CDR3 reads TGTGCCAGCAGCGTCGGACCCGGGACAGGGGCCGGCTACACCTTC. This chain links TRBV9 with TRBJ1-2; 10 positions agree with TRBD1. V dropped 2 bases and J dropped 8; count of bases not matched to a gene: 9. The CDR3 has 15 residues. The germline V gene encodes CDR1 SGDLS and CDR2 YYNGEE.

The chain employs TRBV24-1 and TRBJ1-1; D is unresolved. The germline V gene encodes CDR1 KGHDR and CDR2 SFDVKD. With 4 bases removed from V and 4 bases from J, the gap between germline ends came to 9 bases. The CDR3 runs 13 residues. The CDR3 spells CATSDGVGTEAFF. The CDR3 DNA reads as TGTGCCACCAGTGACGGGGTTGGCACTGAAGCTTTCTTT.